A single sample gave rise to the 11 T cell receptor beta chains below, sequenced in a study of T-cell memory formation after mild COVID-19. TCRdb passed the 5' RACE reads through MiXCR, listing each CDR3 protein once. The sample carries around 83,000 distinct CDR3 sequences, around a quarter recorded once. Material for sequencing was PBMCs or a T cell subset sorted from them (not recorded which). The receptors shown here come from a man aged 18 to 30 who had mild COVID-19 (a few samples of this study predate the infection). Cell type and time point are not known.

The rearrangement links TRBV7-9 to TRBJ2-2, with D unresolved. The CDR3 runs to 12 residues. Deletions cut 10 bases from V and 4 bases from J, with 10 bases between. The germline gives CDR1 SEHNR, CDR2 FQNEAQ (reference sequence). The CDR3 spells CATTPLTGELFF. CDR3 coding DNA: TGTGCCACCACCCCGCTCACCGGGGAGCTGTTTTTT.

The chain joins TRBV7-9 to TRBJ2-2; D is unresolved. CDR1 and CDR2 from the germline V gene are SEHNR and FQNEAQ (reference sequence). The CDR3 sequence is 14 residues long. Deletions cut 3 bases from V and 7 bases from J, with 12 bases between. CDR3 sequence reads: CASSFGLGIGELFF. CDR3 in DNA: TGTGCCAGCAGCTTCGGTCTGGGGATCGGGGAGCTGTTTTTT.

The J gene is TRBJ1-1, the V gene TRBV4-3, with TRBD1 as a possible D gene (6 bases). V shed 0 bases and J shed 4 bases, with 12 bases lying between them. This CDR3 is 15 amino acids long. Germline V gene data show CDR1 as LGHNA and CDR2 as YSLEER. The CDR3 region has the DNA TGCGCCAGCAGCCAAGATCGAAGGGGGGGCACTGAAGCTTTCTTT. This translates into CASSQDRRGGTEAFF.

This clonotype has a handful of counts. The J gene is TRBJ2-7, the V gene TRBV5-1, with a tentative D call TRBD1 (5 bases). V lost 4 bases, J lost 1 base, and 12 bases lay in between. Germline-derived CDR1 and CDR2 are SGHRS and YFSETQ. The CDR3 extends over 14 amino acids. The CDR3 loop reads CASSPAAGSYEQYF. DNA for the CDR3: TGCGCCAGCAGCCCGGCGGCAGGGTCCTACGAGCAGTACTTC.

V usage is TRBV4-1 and J usage is TRBJ2-7; unclear D gene. In germline, CDR1 is MGHRA, CDR2 YSYEKL. The CDR3 contains 15 residues. The V end lost 0 bases, the J end lost 3 bases, and 12 bases lay between the germline ends. DNA for the CDR3: TGCGCCAGCAGCCAAGATGGGAAAGAGATCTACGAGCAGTACTTC. Its protein product is CASSQDGKEIYEQYF.

The chain carries TRBV4-3 and TRBJ1-4; D gene uncertain. CDR1 and CDR2 from the germline V gene are LGHNA and YSLEER. The CDR3 extends over 17 amino acids. V gave up 1 base and J gave up 6 bases, with 18 bases separating them. This chain's CDR3 is CASSQVSPLFPDEKLFF. The CDR3 DNA sequence: TGCGCCAGCAGCCAAGTTTCCCCTCTGTTTCCTGATGAAAAACTGTTTTTT.

This sequence joins TRBV28 and TRBJ2-7; either TRBD1 or TRBD2 may supply D (5 bases each). Trimming shortened V by 3 bases and J by 2 bases, and 11 bases separated the two germline ends. The CDR3 sequence is 14 residues long. The germline V gene has CDR1 MDHEN and CDR2 SYDVKM. In DNA, the CDR3 is TGTGCCAGCAGTTTGAGGGGAGTCGCCTACGAGCAGTACTTC. Translating gives CASSLRGVAYEQYF.

V and J are TRBV2 and TRBJ1-1; D is perhaps TRBD1 (5 bases). Trimming took off 11 bases at V and 6 bases at J, with 22 bases between the two ends. The CDR3 extends over 14 amino acids. CDR1 and CDR2 (germline): SNHLY, FYNNEI. The CDR3 DNA reads TGTGCCGGATATTCCGGGACCGCCGAATCTGAAGCTTTCTTT. This sequence encodes CAGYSGTAESEAFF.

V usage is TRBV6-6 and J usage is TRBJ2-7; 8 bases match TRBD1. V trimming: 4 bases; J trimming: 6 bases; junction bases outside the gene matches: 11. The CDR3 loop spans 15 amino acids. Germline loops: CDR1 MNHNY, CDR2 SVGAGI (reference sequence). As DNA, the CDR3 is TGTGCCAGCAGTTCCCGGACAGGGAGTAAATTCGAGCAGTACGTC. Its protein product is CASSSRTGSKFEQYV.

This clonotype was seen a few times. The chain combines TRBV6-1 with TRBJ2-3; 10 nucleotides agree with TRBD1. The CDR3 spans 15 residues. The V gene end was trimmed by 8 bases and the J gene end by 4 bases; junction bases not matched to a gene: 9. CDR1 and CDR2 from the germline V gene are MNHNS and SASEGT. The CDR3 bases are TGTGCCAGCGGGCAAGGACAGGGGGGCGCAGATACGCAGTATTTT. This encodes CASGQGQGGADTQYF.

This clonotype showed up just a few times. The J gene is TRBJ2-1, the V gene TRBV4-3, with 12 bases matching TRBD1. CDR3 length equals 17 residues. The trim removed 2 bases at V and 4 bases at J, leaving 6 bases unmatched. Germline CDR1 is LGHNA and CDR2 is YSLEER. The CDR3 loop reads CASSQLLGQGAYNEQFF. The CDR3 bases are TGCGCCAGCAGCCAACTACTGGGACAGGGGGCATACAATGAGCAGTTCTTC.